This TCR beta chain was sequenced for a study of control samples from healthy donors and cancer patients. The CDR3 is 16 residues long. CDR1 is SGHKS, CDR2 YYEKEE, per germline (reference sequence). The V end lost 0 bases, the J end lost 4 bases, and 17 bases lay between the germline ends. Assay: immunoSEQ multiplex PCR; the TCRdb copy retains only in-frame clones and omits some. Here the sample spans 100,000 to 150,000 clones, about nine tenths being singletons. This receptor was identified in a woman aged 45-65 years in good health. V and J are TRBV5-5 and TRBJ2-7; D remains unclear. The source material was blood. The CDR3 bases are TGTGCCAGCAGCTTGGGGCCCTTTGATGAACTATACGAGCAGTACTTC. Translating it yields CASSLGPFDELYEQYF. The whole variable domain, filled in from reference TRBV5-5 and TRBJ2-7, reads DAGVTQSPTHLIKTRGQQVTLRCSPISGHKSVSWYQQVLGQGPQFIFQYYEKEERGRGNFPDRFSARQFPNYSSELNVNALLLGDSALYLCASSLGPFDELYEQYFGPGTRLTVT.